Listed here are 29 T cell receptor beta chains from one sample, sequenced in a study of shared clonotypes between healthy human individuals. TCRdb's copy holds only in-frame clones and misses some; the assay was immunoSEQ multiplex PCR. The sample lists around 610,000 clones, 95% to 96% seen once, with 0.11% in the top ten. The naive CD8 fraction comprised CD45RO-negative cells positively selected for CCR7 and excluded terminally differentiated effector memory CD45RA+ cells. Input material: naive CD8+ T cells sorted from blood. These receptors were taken from a woman aged 25 to 39 in good health.

The chain joins TRBV6-5 to TRBJ1-1, with 7 bases matching TRBD1. From germline, CDR1 is MNHEY and CDR2 SVGAGI. V shed 2 bases and J 1 base; nucleotides not matched to a gene: 4. CDR3 length equals 15 residues. CDR3 coding DNA: TGTGCCAGCAGTTACAAACGGACAGGGAACACTGAAGCTTTCTTT. This sequence encodes CASSYKRTGNTEAFF.

This clone has a single count. The gene calls are TRBV27 and TRBJ1-1; tentatively, D is TRBD1 (5 bases). V lost 0 bases and J lost 6, with 20 bases in between. Germline assignment: CDR1 MNHEY and CDR2 SMNVEV (reference sequence). The CDR3 runs 17 residues. The CDR3 sequence: CASSLSAGYGYEAEAFF. In DNA, the CDR3 is TGTGCCAGCAGTTTATCGGCAGGGTATGGCTATGAGGCTGAAGCTTTCTTT.

V usage is TRBV6-6 and J usage is TRBJ2-2; D call uncertain. Germline V CDR1 and CDR2: MNHNY, SVGAGI (reference sequence). CDR3 length equals 12 residues. The germline V and J ends were trimmed by 3 bases and 6 bases, with 5 bases remaining between them. CDR3 DNA sequence: TGTGCCAGCAGTTATCTCCCCGGGGAGCTGTTTTTT. Translating it yields CASSYLPGELFF.

This rearrangement joins TRBV15 to TRBJ2-1, with 7 bases lining up with TRBD2. Germline CDR1 is LNHNV and CDR2 is YYDKDF (reference sequence). This CDR3 is built from 15 residues. The V and J ends lost 3 bases and 5 bases, in that order; junction bases with no gene match: 7. The CDR3 here is CATSRKLGGNNEQFF. The CDR3, as DNA: TGTGCCACCAGCAGGAAATTGGGGGGGAACAATGAGCAGTTCTTC.

The chain couples TRBV28 to TRBJ1-2; the match to TRBD1 covers 8 bases. CDR3 length: 15 amino acids. The V gene end was trimmed by 3 bases and the J gene end by 3 bases; junction bases not matched to a gene: 6. Looked up from germline, CDR1 is MDHEN and CDR2 is SYDVKM. The CDR3, as DNA: TGTGCCAGCAGTTTGTGGACAGGGATCGACTATGGCTACACCTTC. It specifies CASSLWTGIDYGYTF.

The chain joins TRBV6-5 to TRBJ2-7, with TRBD1 matching 9 bases. This CDR3 has 16 residues. Per germline, CDR1 MNHEY and CDR2 SVGAGI. Unmatched junction bases numbered 16, after V lost 4 bases and J lost 9 bases. The CDR3 reads CASSSPTGGPLLGQYF. CDR3 sequence (DNA): TGTGCCAGCAGTTCGCCAACAGGGGGCCCGCTCCTGGGGCAGTACTTC.

V and J are TRBV28 and TRBJ1-1, with TRBD1 as a possible D gene (5 bases). The germline gives CDR1 MDHEN, CDR2 SYDVKM. V was clipped by 7 bases and J by 0 bases, with 6 bases between them. The CDR3 loop spans 12 amino acids. For the CDR3, the DNA is TGTGCCAGCACAGGGCTGAACACTGAAGCTTTCTTT. Translated: CASTGLNTEAFF.

The V call is TRBV7-9, the J call TRBJ2-7; TRBD2 matches 7 bases. The V segment lost 1 base and the J segment 3 bases; nucleotides outside the gene matches: 9. CDR3 length: 16 amino acids. Germline-derived CDR1 and CDR2 are SEHNR and FQNEAQ (reference sequence). The CDR3 region is CASSLVGGSLGYEQYF. The CDR3 coding sequence is TGTGCCAGCAGCTTAGTTGGCGGGAGCTTAGGCTACGAGCAGTACTTC.

The V call is TRBV7-9, the J call TRBJ2-3; D not certain. Trimming left V 5 bases short and J 6 bases short, with 9 bases between. Germline CDR1 reads SEHNR; CDR2 reads FQNEAQ (reference sequence). This CDR3 is 12 amino acids long. The CDR3 region has the DNA TGTGCCAGCAGCATCAAGACCGATACGCAGTATTTT. Residues: CASSIKTDTQYF.

V is TRBV27 and J is TRBJ2-7; TRBD2 matches at 7 bases. Looked up from germline, CDR1 is MNHEY and CDR2 is SMNVEV (reference sequence). This CDR3 is built from 13 residues. Losses at the gene ends were 8 bases for V and 3 bases for J; bases not matched to a gene: 7. In nucleotides, the CDR3 is TGTGCCAGCTCGGTATCTAGCGGCTACGAGCAGTACTTC. As protein: CASSVSSGYEQYF.

The chain has TRBV4-1 and TRBJ2-7, with 7 bases fitting TRBD2. J was trimmed by 5 bases and V by 0 bases; bases with no gene match: 7. The length of the CDR3 is 15 residues. Germline-derived CDR1 and CDR2 are MGHRA and YSYEKL. The CDR3 sequence: CASSQDWGGEDEQYF. CDR3 sequence (DNA): TGCGCCAGCAGCCAAGATTGGGGGGGAGAGGACGAGCAGTACTTC.

As for this clone: The sample contains more than one DNA sequence encoding this CDR3. This chain uses TRBV28 with TRBJ1-5, with D tentatively TRBD1 (6 bases). Per the germline V gene, CDR1 is MDHEN and CDR2 is SYDVKM. The CDR3 has 14 amino acids. V was clipped by 4 bases and J by 2 bases, with 9 bases between them. CDR3 nucleotide sequence: TGTGCCAGCAGTTCCCGACAGGGCAATCAGCCCCAGCATTTT. Translation gives CASSSRQGNQPQHF.

The rearrangement joins TRBV11-3 to TRBJ1-1; tentative D call: TRBD1 (6 bases). The germline V and J ends were trimmed by 2 bases and 3 bases, with 10 bases remaining between them. This CDR3 is built from 14 residues. The germline gives CDR1 SGHNT, CDR2 YENEEA. The chain's CDR3 is CASSLSGGYTEAFF. CDR3 nucleotide sequence: TGTGCCAGCAGCTTATCGGGGGGCTACACTGAAGCTTTCTTT.

This clone showed up just a few times. This chain uses TRBV27 with TRBJ2-1, with 16 bases lining up with TRBD2. Germline V gives CDR1 MNHEY, CDR2 SMNVEV (reference sequence). The length of the CDR3 is 15 residues. With V trimmed by 5 bases and J by 9 bases, 4 bases remained unmatched. The DNA of the CDR3 is TGTGCCAGCAGTGCCGGGACTAGCGGGAGGGGTGAGCAGTTCTTC. Protein: CASSAGTSGRGEQFF.

The rearrangement uses TRBV2 and TRBJ2-1; D is possibly TRBD2 (5 bases). CDR1 and CDR2 from the germline V gene are SNHLY and FYNNEI. V lost 3 bases to trimming and J lost 9 bases, with 15 bases between them. CDR3 length: 14 residues. Here the CDR3 reads CASSEVAPWGEQFF. In DNA form, the CDR3 reads TGTGCCAGCAGTGAGGTAGCGCCCTGGGGTGAGCAGTTCTTC.

The chain links TRBV7-9 to TRBJ2-1; D unclear. CDR1 and CDR2 (germline): SEHNR, FQNEAQ (reference sequence). Trimming removed 5 bases at V and 10 bases at J, with 6 bases between. The CDR3 has 10 residues. CDR3 amino acids: CASSPKEQFF. CDR3 sequence (DNA): TGTGCCAGCAGCCCTAAAGAGCAGTTCTTC. Together with reference TRBV7-9 and TRBJ2-1, the CDR3 gives the full variable domain: DTGVSQNPRHKITKRGQNVTFRCDPISEHNRLYWYRQTLGQGPEFLTYFQNEAQLEKSRLLSDRFSAERPKGSFSTLEIQRTEQGDSAMYLCASSPKEQFFGPGTRLTVL.

The chain recombines TRBV5-6 with TRBJ1-5; D not resolved. The germline CDR1 and CDR2 sequences are SGHDT and YYEEEE. The CDR3 extends over 17 amino acids. V was trimmed by 0 bases and J by 0 bases, leaving 13 bases between them. The CDR3 loop is CASSLGVGLYSNQPQHF. The CDR3 coding sequence is TGTGCCAGCAGCTTGGGGGTTGGACTCTATAGCAATCAGCCCCAGCATTTT.

V and J are TRBV5-6 and TRBJ2-1, with a tentative D call TRBD2 (5 bases). The CDR3 consists of 14 residues. The germline V gene has CDR1 SGHDT and CDR2 YYEEEE. Trimming removed 0 bases at V and 10 bases at J, with 14 bases between. This chain's CDR3 is CASSLGETAEEQFF. For the CDR3, the DNA is TGTGCCAGCAGCTTGGGGGAGACGGCCGAGGAGCAGTTCTTC.

The chain combines TRBV2 with TRBJ1-1; D might be TRBD1 (5 bases). V dropped 2 bases and J dropped 6 bases, with 19 bases sitting between them. This CDR3 is built from 16 residues. The germline V gene has CDR1 SNHLY and CDR2 FYNNEI. The CDR3 DNA follows: TGTGCCAGCAGTGAAACGTCAGGGTGGGGAGAAGCTGAAGCTTTCTTT. Its translation: CASSETSGWGEAEAFF.

V gene TRBV7-7 combines with J gene TRBJ2-5; D ambiguous. Trimming took 2 bases from V and 2 from J, leaving 9 bases between them. CDR3 length: 14 amino acids. Germline CDR1 and CDR2: SSHAT and FNYEAQ (reference sequence). Here the CDR3 DNA reads TGTGCCAGCAGCTTACTGGTGACACAAGAGACCCAGTACTTC. It specifies CASSLLVTQETQYF.

In nucleotides, the CDR3 is TGTGCCAGCAGTCCCGGGACTAGCGTTACAGATACGCAGTATTTT. Encoded protein: CASSPGTSVTDTQYF. This rearrangement joins TRBV9 to TRBJ2-3, with 10 nucleotides matching TRBD2. The V and J ends lost 5 bases and 3 bases, in that order; junction bases with no gene match: 6. This CDR3 is 15 amino acids long. Germline values: CDR1 SGDLS, CDR2 YYNGEE.

V and J are TRBV5-6 and TRBJ2-7; D is possibly TRBD1 (6 bases). From germline, CDR1 is SGHDT and CDR2 YYEEEE. V was clipped by 4 bases and J by 2 bases, with 13 bases between them. This CDR3 has 14 amino acids. Here the CDR3 reads CASSPRQVAYEQYF. CDR3 DNA sequence: TGTGCCAGCAGCCCCAGACAGGTTGCCTACGAGCAGTACTTC.

The rearrangement joins TRBV30 to TRBJ1-4, with unresolved D. Trimming stripped 0 bases from V and 4 bases from J, with 12 bases between. The CDR3 has 15 amino acids. Germline lookup yields CDR1 GTSNPN and CDR2 SVGIG (reference sequence). CDR3 loop: CAWSVGYGGNEKLFF. The CDR3 DNA is TGTGCCTGGAGTGTAGGATACGGAGGTAATGAAAAACTGTTTTTT.

The gene calls are TRBV6-1 and TRBJ1-1; no reliable D call. Trimming took 6 bases from V and 4 from J, leaving 12 bases between them. Germline CDR1 MNHNS, CDR2 SASEGT. CDR3 length equals 13 residues. The chain's CDR3 is CASSLRTVTEAFF. The DNA for the CDR3 is TGTGCCAGCAGCCTTAGGACTGTCACTGAAGCTTTCTTT.

This chain connects TRBV28 to TRBJ2-1, with D possibly matching TRBD1 (6 bases). There are 12 residues in the CDR3. Germline values: CDR1 MDHEN, CDR2 SYDVKM. V was cut by 8 bases and J by 5 bases, with 10 bases left in between. The CDR3 region has the DNA TGTGCCAGCTGGGGGCCCCACAATGAGCAGTTCTTC. This translates into CASWGPHNEQFF.

V and J are TRBV5-1 and TRBJ1-1; D is uncertain. CDR3 length equals 11 residues. Trimming left V 5 bases short and J 1 base short, with 3 bases between. Looked up from germline, CDR1 is SGHRS and CDR2 is YFSETQ. The CDR3 loop reads CASSGNTEAFF. DNA of the CDR3: TGCGCCAGCAGTGGGAACACTGAAGCTTTCTTT.

V and J are TRBV5-5 and TRBJ2-2; D ambiguous. Trimming took 4 bases from V and 6 from J, leaving 10 bases between them. The CDR3 covers 13 residues. CDR1 and CDR2 (germline): SGHKS, YYEKEE (reference sequence). CDR3 region: CASSQGLSGELFF. CDR3 nucleotides: TGTGCCAGCAGCCAAGGGCTTTCCGGGGAGCTGTTTTTT.

This sequence joins TRBV19 and TRBJ2-6, with D possibly matching TRBD1 (5 bases). The CDR3 has 18 amino acids. Germline lookup yields CDR1 LNHDA and CDR2 SQIVND (reference sequence). V was cut by 0 bases and J by 0 bases, with 12 bases left in between. CDR3 sequence (DNA): TGTGCCAGTAGTATAGATGTGCAGGGTTACTCTGGGGCCAACGTCCTGACTTTC. It codes for CASSIDVQGYSGANVLTF.

The rearrangement links TRBV7-9 to TRBJ2-2, with 7 bases that match TRBD1. CDR1 and CDR2 from the germline V gene are SEHNR and FQNEAQ (reference sequence). Trimming cost V 5 bases and J 5 bases; bases outside gene matches: 11. CDR3 length: 16 amino acids. CDR3 protein: CASSPLGQKLTGELFF. CDR3 in DNA: TGTGCCAGCAGCCCACTGGGACAGAAGCTAACCGGGGAGCTGTTTTTT.